Here is one T cell receptor (beta chain) with its context. Unique molecular identifier tags were affixed to discrete cDNA molecules. TCRdb analysed the 5' RACE reads with MiXCR anew, one entry per CDR3 protein. The table lists about 80,000 distinct CDR3 sequences, about 12% of them singletons. The sample belongs to a study of early T cells in non-severe SARS-CoV-2 infection. Study-level information: Unsorted whole blood bulk RNA was sequenced, with unpaired chains.

Germline CDR1 is SGHRS and CDR2 is YFSETQ. The germline V and J ends were trimmed by 3 bases and 0 bases, with 9 bases remaining between them. CDR3 length equals 14 residues. The rearrangement uses TRBV5-1 and TRBJ1-2; a weak D match, TRBD1 (5 bases). This specimen consisted of whole blood, obtained at baseline. The clonotype was recovered from an adult who was a healthcare worker with PCR-confirmed SARS-CoV-2 infection or an uninfected control (not recorded which). The donor label of this sample is uncertain. The CDR3 here is CASSWDGSNYGYTF. The CDR3, as DNA: TGCGCCAGCAGCTGGGACGGCTCTAACTATGGCTACACCTTC. The complete variable domain, with remaining parts taken from reference TRBV5-1 and TRBJ1-2, reads KAGVTQTPRYLIKTRGQQVTLSCSPISGHRSVSWYQQTPGQGLQFLFEYFSETQRNKGNFPGRFSGRQFSNSRSEMNVSTLELGDSALYLCASSWDGSNYGYTFGSGTRLTVV.